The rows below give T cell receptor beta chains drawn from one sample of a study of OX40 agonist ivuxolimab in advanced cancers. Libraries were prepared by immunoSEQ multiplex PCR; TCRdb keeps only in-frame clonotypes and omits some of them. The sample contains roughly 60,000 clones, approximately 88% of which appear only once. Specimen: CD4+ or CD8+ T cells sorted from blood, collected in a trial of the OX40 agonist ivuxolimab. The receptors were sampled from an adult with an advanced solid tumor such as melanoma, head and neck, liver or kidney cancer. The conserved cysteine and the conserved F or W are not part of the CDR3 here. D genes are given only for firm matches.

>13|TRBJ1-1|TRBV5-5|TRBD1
ASSFRQGVNTEAF
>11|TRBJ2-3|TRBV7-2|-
ASSLRGADTQY
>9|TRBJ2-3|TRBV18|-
ASSPSDTQY
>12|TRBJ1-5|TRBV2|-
ASSEREGTRPQH
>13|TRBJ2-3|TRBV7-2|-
ASSLASPRGDTQY
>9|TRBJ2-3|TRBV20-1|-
SARPADTQY
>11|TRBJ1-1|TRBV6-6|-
ASSYLGNTEAF
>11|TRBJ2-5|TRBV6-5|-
ASSPSGQETQY
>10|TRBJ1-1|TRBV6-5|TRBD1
ASSYSGQEAF
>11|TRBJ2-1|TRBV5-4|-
ASSSLRMNEQF
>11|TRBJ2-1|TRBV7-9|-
ASSPGLLNEQF
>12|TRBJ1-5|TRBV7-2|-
ASSLERGPQPQH
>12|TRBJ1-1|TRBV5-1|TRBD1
ASSFLQGSTEAF
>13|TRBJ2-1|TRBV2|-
ASSESSSVVSEQF
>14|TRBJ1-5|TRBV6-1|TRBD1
ASSAILTGGNQPQH
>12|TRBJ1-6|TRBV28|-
ASSLPGRNSPLH
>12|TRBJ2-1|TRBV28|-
ASSAALSNNEQF
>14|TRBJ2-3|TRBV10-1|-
ASSPDPGGSRNTQY
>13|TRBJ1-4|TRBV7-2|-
ASSREQGEGEKLF
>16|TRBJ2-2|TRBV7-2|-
ASSLRRQGALNTGELF
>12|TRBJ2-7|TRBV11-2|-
ASSFPPGANEQY
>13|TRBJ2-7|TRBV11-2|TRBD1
ASSDRTGAAYEQY
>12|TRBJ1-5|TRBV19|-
ASSGQHSNQPQH
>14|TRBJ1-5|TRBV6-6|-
ASSYPDETFNQPQH
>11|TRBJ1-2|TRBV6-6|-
ASSYSGRHGYT
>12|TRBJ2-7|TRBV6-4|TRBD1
ASTQGVRFYEQY
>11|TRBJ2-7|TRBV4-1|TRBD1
ASSRDRAYEQY
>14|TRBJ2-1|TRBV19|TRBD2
ASSIYTRGGNTEQF
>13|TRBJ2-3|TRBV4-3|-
ASSWGVSFPDTQY
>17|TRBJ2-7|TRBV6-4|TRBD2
ASSPLGLAGEGGSYEQY
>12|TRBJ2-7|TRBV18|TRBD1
ASSLYPGGDEQY
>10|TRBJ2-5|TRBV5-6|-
ASSLAFGTQY
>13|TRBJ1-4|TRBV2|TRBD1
ASQGGSATNEKLF
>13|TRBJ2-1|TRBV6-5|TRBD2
ASNKAGGGYNEQF
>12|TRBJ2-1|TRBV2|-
ASMRGETYNEQF
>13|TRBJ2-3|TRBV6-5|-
ASRATVGHTDTQY
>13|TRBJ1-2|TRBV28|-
ASSFGGPWGYGYT
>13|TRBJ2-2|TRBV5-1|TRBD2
ASHSGTINTGELF
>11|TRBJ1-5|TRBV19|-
ASGRGLGSPQH
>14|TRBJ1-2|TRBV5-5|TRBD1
ASSPQTGTANYGYT
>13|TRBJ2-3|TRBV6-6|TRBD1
ASSSSGTGTDTQY